The present T cell receptor (beta chain) was sequenced within a study of blood T cell repertoires in COVID-19. Background on the study: In each case, the material was cDNA or gDNA derived from T cells, B-cell-depleted T cells, or PBMCs.

In the source study's methods: Counts of nucleated cells, estimated from reference gene primer amplification, were obtained. Assay used: immunoSEQ multiplex PCR; TCRdb lists only in-frame clones, some missing. V, J and clone size reflect that table, while D and trimming were determined from the DNA. This table holds about 180,000 clones, 70% to 90% found once. The table lists this clone with a few counts. This CDR3 region has 16 residues. The germline gives CDR1 MDHEN, CDR2 SYDVKM. The V segment lost 5 bases and the J segment 2 bases; nucleotides outside the gene matches: 9. The sample consisted of peripheral blood. The source is a man in his forties or fifties with active or convalescent COVID-19. The chain combines TRBV28 with TRBJ2-3, with TRBD1 matching 8 bases. The CDR3 nucleotides are TGTGCCAGCAGTAACCCGACAGGGGCCCCCACAGATACGCAGTATTTT. Translation: CASSNPTGAPTDTQYF.